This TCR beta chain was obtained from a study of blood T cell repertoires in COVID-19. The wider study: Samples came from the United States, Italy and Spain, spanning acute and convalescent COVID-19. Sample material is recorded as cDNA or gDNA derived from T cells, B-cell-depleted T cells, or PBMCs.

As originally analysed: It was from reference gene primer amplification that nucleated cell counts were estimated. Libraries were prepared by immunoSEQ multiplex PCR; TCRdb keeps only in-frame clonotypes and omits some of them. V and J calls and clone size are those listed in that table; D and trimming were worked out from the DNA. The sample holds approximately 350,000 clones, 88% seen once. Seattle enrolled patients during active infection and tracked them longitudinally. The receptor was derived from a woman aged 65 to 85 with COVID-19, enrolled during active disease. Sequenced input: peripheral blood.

DNA for the CDR3: TGTGCCAGCAGTGGAGTGAGGTTCCACTACAGAAACACCATATATTTT. It translates to CASSGVRFHYRNTIYF. This rearrangement joins TRBV25-1 to TRBJ1-3; D remains unclear. The ends were cut back, 4 bases at V and 5 bases at J, with 18 bases in the middle. This CDR3 is built from 16 residues. Per germline, CDR1 MGHDK and CDR2 SYGVNS.